Below are 16 T cell receptor beta chains sequenced from a single sample in a study of cytomegalovirus exposure and HLA in healthy donors. PCR amplification relied on 60 Vbeta primers (plus 13 Jbeta primers). Repertoires were generated with immunoSEQ multiplex PCR, while TCRdb's copy carries only in-frame clones and drops some. The sample has about 110,000 clones, about 86% seen once. Sequencing was carried out using PBMCs. These receptors originate from a man aged 35 to 55 in good health and CMV-seronegative.

V gene TRBV5-4 combines with J gene TRBJ1-1, with 8 bases that match TRBD1. Germline values: CDR1 SGHNT, CDR2 YYREEE (reference sequence). V was clipped by 3 bases and J by 6 bases; unmatched bases: 7. The CDR3 has 14 residues. The CDR3 DNA follows: TGTGCCAGCAGCTACGCAGGGGGCCGCGCTGAAGCTTTCTTT. Amino acid sequence: CASSYAGGRAEAFF.

The chain combines TRBV5-1 with TRBJ2-1; no definite D call. Germline V gives CDR1 SGHRS, CDR2 YFSETQ. The CDR3 spans 14 residues. V dropped 2 bases and J dropped 10 bases, with 16 bases sitting between them. CDR3 bases: TGCGCCAGCAGCTTCTCACAAGAATTCGCCGAGCAGTTCTTC. Its protein product is CASSFSQEFAEQFF.

This chain links TRBV6-1 with TRBJ2-7, with D hard to call. V lost 8 bases to trimming and J lost 3 bases, with 11 bases between them. In germline, CDR1 is MNHNS, CDR2 SASEGT. The CDR3 runs to 12 residues. In nucleotides, the CDR3 is TGTGCCAGCCGAGGAAGTCACTACGAGCAGTACTTC. It is translated as CASRGSHYEQYF.

J is TRBJ2-3 and V is TRBV6-4, with a tentative D call TRBD2 (6 bases). CDR1 is MRHNA, CDR2 SNTAGT, per germline. Trimming shortened V by 4 bases and J by 2 bases, and 7 bases separated the two germline ends. The CDR3 runs to 13 residues. The DNA of the CDR3 is TGTGCCAGCAGTGCGGGGGACACAGATACGCAGTATTTT. Translating it yields CASSAGDTDTQYF.

This chain links TRBV6-5 with TRBJ2-7; tentative D call: TRBD1 (6 bases). The germline V and J ends were trimmed by 3 bases and 2 bases, with 17 bases remaining between them. Germline V gene lookup returns CDR1 MNHEY and CDR2 SVGAGI. The CDR3 spans 16 residues. CDR3 loop: CASSYGLGGQAYEQYF. The DNA for the CDR3 is TGTGCCAGCAGTTATGGATTAGGGGGACAAGCCTACGAGCAGTACTTC.

The chain has TRBV13 and TRBJ2-7; 7 positions agree with TRBD1. The germline gives CDR1 PRHDT, CDR2 FYEKMQ (reference sequence). This CDR3 spans 15 amino acids. Trimming cost V 0 bases and J 2 bases; bases outside gene matches: 4. CDR3 sequence: CASSLGGTDPYEQYF. CDR3 in DNA: TGTGCCAGCAGCTTAGGGGGGACAGATCCCTACGAGCAGTACTTC.

This sequence joins TRBV5-1 and TRBJ2-7, with a possible D match to TRBD2 (6 bases). The V end was cut by 3 bases, the J end by 5 bases, with 15 bases between. Germline-derived CDR1 and CDR2 are SGHRS and YFSETQ. The CDR3 contains 14 residues. The CDR3 DNA reads TGCGCCAGCAGCTCACTTTCGGAGGGCCACGAGCAGTACTTC. It specifies CASSSLSEGHEQYF.

This clone was seen a single time. The chain carries TRBV29-1 and TRBJ2-1, with D hard to call. V gave up 8 bases and J gave up 2 bases, with 13 bases separating them. This CDR3 has 13 residues. Germline V gene data show CDR1 as SQVTM and CDR2 as ANQGSEA. CDR3 DNA: TGCAGCAGCGCGGCGAGAGCCTACAATGAGCAGTTCTTC. Its protein is CSSAARAYNEQFF.

This chain joins TRBV6-5 and TRBJ1-4; D is undetermined. Germline lookup yields CDR1 MNHEY and CDR2 SVGAGI. Trimming left V 0 bases short and J 2 bases short, with 10 bases between. The CDR3 length is 16 residues. The CDR3 DNA follows: TGTGCCAGCAGTTACTCTAGGTTCGGGACTAATGAAAAACTGTTTTTT. Translating gives CASSYSRFGTNEKLFF.

The genes are TRBV7-4 and TRBJ2-7; 7 bases line up with TRBD1. Trimming cost V 1 base and J 0 bases; bases outside gene matches: 6. The CDR3 contains 16 residues. Germline V lookup: CDR1 SGHVT, CDR2 SQSDAQ. The CDR3 DNA reads as TGTGCCAGCAGCTTAGGACAGGACAGGACCTCCTACGAGCAGTACTTC. Its protein is CASSLGQDRTSYEQYF.

V usage is TRBV15 and J usage is TRBJ1-4; 11 nucleotides line up with TRBD1. V lost 3 bases and J lost 7; bases outside the gene matches: 7. The germline CDR1 and CDR2 sequences are LNHNV and YYDKDF (reference sequence). CDR3 size: 16 residues. In nucleotides, the CDR3 is TGTGCCACCAGCAGCGGGACAGGGGGGTGGTTTGAAAAACTGTTTTTT. Its translation is CATSSGTGGWFEKLFF.

This clone was picked up one time. The J gene is TRBJ1-1, the V gene TRBV27; D not certain. The germline gives CDR1 MNHEY, CDR2 SMNVEV (reference sequence). This CDR3 has 15 amino acids. Trimming removed 2 bases at V and 0 bases at J, with 10 bases between. Here the CDR3 DNA reads TGTGCCAGCAGTTTAAGTCCGGGGATGAACACTGAAGCTTTCTTT. Its translation: CASSLSPGMNTEAFF.

Here the CDR3 DNA reads TGTGCCAGCAGTCGAAGTGGACAGAAAGCTTTCTTT. Translating it yields CASSRSGQKAFF. The chain couples TRBV6-5 to TRBJ1-1; possibly TRBD1 for D (6 bases). V was cut by 5 bases and J by 9 bases, with 13 bases left in between. The CDR3 totals 12 residues. Germline V gene sequence: CDR1 MNHEY, CDR2 SVGAGI.

This rearrangement joins TRBV2 to TRBJ1-5; 9 bases are shared with TRBD1. CDR1 is SNHLY and CDR2 is FYNNEI in the germline V gene. J gave up 5 bases and V 4 bases, and 3 bases lay outside the gene matches. The CDR3 length is 14 residues. The CDR3 bases are TGTGCCAGCAGTGTGGACAGGGGATATCAGCCCCAGCATTTT. Its protein is CASSVDRGYQPQHF.

The chain links TRBV4-3 to TRBJ2-4, with D possibly being TRBD1 (6 bases). V gave up 4 bases and J gave up 5 bases, with 21 bases separating them. The CDR3 is made up of 17 amino acids. Germline V gene data show CDR1 as LGHNA and CDR2 as YSLEER. CDR3 bases: TGCGCCAGCAGCCGTTCCCATGCCGGGACAAGCGAAAACATTCAGTACTTC. Its protein product is CASSRSHAGTSENIQYF.

The CDR3 DNA sequence: TGTGCCAGCAGCGTAGACAGGGCCTATGGCTACACCTTC. The encoded protein is CASSVDRAYGYTF. This chain joins TRBV9 and TRBJ1-2, with D tentatively TRBD1 (6 bases). The germline CDR1 and CDR2 sequences are SGDLS and YYNGEE. The CDR3 extends over 13 amino acids. Trimming stripped 0 bases from V and 4 bases from J, with 7 bases between.